This T cell receptor beta chain emerged from a study of metastatic and nonmetastatic thyroid tumors. Study context: The authors compared repertoires across blood and tumor or nodule tissue from malignant and benign thyroid patients.

Authors' processing steps: Building a distant-metastasis classifier for papillary thyroid cancer drew on CDR3 differences across clinicopathological groups. MiXCR was used by TCRdb to re-call the PCR reads. The V and J calls and clone size are TCRdb's, not the authors'. The sample includes about 13,000 clones, 20% to 25% of them seen just once. Thyroid surgery was preceded by no treatment in any patient. In germline, CDR1 is DFQATT, CDR2 SNEGSKA (reference sequence). Trimming took 5 bases from V and 3 from J; bases not matched to a gene: 11. This CDR3 comprises 16 residues. This clonotype was sampled from a female donor with papillary thyroid cancer or a benign thyroid nodule (not recorded which). Some clones in this sample may be carry-over from other donors' samples. Sequenced sample: blood. The J gene is TRBJ2-7, the V gene TRBV20-1, with 12 bases that match TRBD2. CDR3 protein: CSAATRLAGVNYEQYF. In DNA form, the CDR3 reads TGCAGTGCTGCCACCCGACTAGCGGGAGTGAACTACGAGCAGTACTTC.